These 27 T cell receptor beta chains were all obtained from the same sample, sequenced in a study of cytomegalovirus exposure and HLA in healthy donors. Researchers ran the PCR with 60 Vbeta and 13 Jbeta primers. TCRdb's copy holds only in-frame clones and misses some; the assay was immunoSEQ multiplex PCR. The table includes about 140,000 clones, 80% detected once. The specimen sequenced was PBMCs. The receptors shown here come from a woman aged 40 to 55 in good health and CMV-seronegative.

The chain has TRBV5-5 and TRBJ2-7; maybe TRBD1 (6 bases). The germline gives CDR1 SGHKS, CDR2 YYEKEE (reference sequence). The V gene lost 4 bases and the J gene lost 3 bases, with 17 bases spanning the gap. The CDR3 runs to 15 residues. CDR3 DNA: TGTGCCAGCAGCGCCCCGGGACAACATTTCTACGAGCAGTACTTC. It is translated as CASSAPGQHFYEQYF.

The V call is TRBV6-1, the J call TRBJ2-3, with 7 bases aligning to TRBD2. This CDR3 comprises 12 residues. Germline CDR1 is MNHNS and CDR2 is SASEGT. The V segment lost 11 bases and the J segment 3 bases; nucleotides outside the gene matches: 5. The CDR3 loop reads CASGEGTDTQYF. CDR3 nucleotides: TGTGCCTCCGGGGAGGGGACAGATACGCAGTATTTT.

The chain links TRBV7-8 to TRBJ2-4; 12 bases are a match to TRBD2. Germline assignment: CDR1 SGHVS and CDR2 FQNEAQ. With 5 bases clipped from V and 1 base from J, the junction kept 6 bases outside the gene matches. CDR3 length equals 17 residues. In DNA, the CDR3 is TGTGCCAGCAGCCACATGCTAGCGGGGGGGGCCAAAAACATTCAGTACTTC. Translating gives CASSHMLAGGAKNIQYF.

The chain is built from TRBV9 and TRBJ1-6; 7 bases map to TRBD1. With 2 bases clipped from V and 2 bases from J, the junction kept 4 bases outside the gene matches. In germline, CDR1 is SGDLS, CDR2 YYNGEE. This CDR3 is 16 amino acids long. The CDR3 sequence is CASSVTGFPYNSPLHF. The CDR3 coding sequence is TGTGCCAGCAGCGTGACAGGGTTCCCCTATAATTCACCCCTCCACTTT.

This chain links TRBV11-2 with TRBJ2-1, with D tentatively TRBD1 (5 bases). The CDR3 consists of 13 residues. In germline, CDR1 is SGHAT, CDR2 FQNNGV. Trimming cost V 4 bases and J 10 bases, with 14 bases left between them. This chain's CDR3 is CASSSDIAREQFF. CDR3 DNA: TGTGCCAGCAGCTCGGACATAGCCCGCGAGCAGTTCTTC.

J is TRBJ2-7 and V is TRBV5-8, with 8 bases fitting TRBD1. The length of the CDR3 is 16 residues. In germline, CDR1 is SGHTS, CDR2 YDEGEE. Trimming took 0 bases from V and 3 from J; bases not matched to a gene: 8. DNA of the CDR3: TGTGCCAGCAGCTTGGAGTGGGGAACAGGGGGCTACGAGCAGTACTTC. Translation: CASSLEWGTGGYEQYF.

This chain connects TRBV5-4 to TRBJ2-6, with D possibly TRBD1 on 5 matching bases. The ends were cut back, 4 bases at V and 4 bases at J, with 9 bases in the middle. CDR3 length equals 14 residues. CDR1 is SGHNT, CDR2 YYREEE, per germline (reference sequence). CDR3: CASSPRAGANVLTF. The CDR3 DNA follows: TGTGCCAGCAGCCCCAGGGCCGGGGCCAACGTCCTGACTTTC.

The chain has TRBV6-1 and TRBJ1-6; 12 bases are shared with TRBD1. The CDR3 runs to 13 residues. J lost 18 bases, V lost 7 bases, and 10 bases had no gene match. Germline V gene data show CDR1 as MNHNS and CDR2 as SASEGT. In DNA, the CDR3 is TGTGCCAGCACCGGGACAGGGGGCCTCGGTGCCCACTTT. This sequence encodes CASTGTGGLGAHF.

For the CDR3, the DNA is TGTGCCAGCAGTGAAGGGACAGGGTCCTACAATGAGCAGTTCTTC. Translating it yields CASSEGTGSYNEQFF. The J gene is TRBJ2-1, the V gene TRBV6-1, with TRBD1 matching 8 bases. V gave up 1 base and J gave up 1 base; unmatched junction bases: 0. The CDR3 length is 15 residues. Germline values: CDR1 MNHNS, CDR2 SASEGT.

V is TRBV2 and J is TRBJ2-6; TRBD1 might be the D (6 bases). Germline CDR1 SNHLY, CDR2 FYNNEI. The CDR3 is made up of 14 amino acids. V lost 0 bases and J 11 bases, leaving 11 bases between the germline ends. The CDR3 DNA follows: TGTGCCAGCAGTGAAGCTACAGGGTCCGACGTCCTGACTTTC. The encoded protein is CASSEATGSDVLTF. Full variable domain (remainder filled in from reference TRBV2 and TRBJ2-6): EPEVTQTPSHQVTQMGQEVILRCVPISNHLYFYWYRQILGQKVEFLVSFYNNEISEKSEIFDDQFSVERPDGSNFTLKIRSTKLEDSAMYFCASSEATGSDVLTFGAGSRLTVL.

The chain links TRBV5-1 to TRBJ2-5, with D possibly matching TRBD1 (6 bases). The length of the CDR3 is 14 residues. The germline V and J ends were trimmed by 10 bases and 2 bases, with 18 bases remaining between them. CDR1 SGHRS and CDR2 YFSETQ come from the germline V gene. The CDR3 sequence is CASGRPDSQETQYF. DNA for the CDR3: TGCGCCTCAGGGCGCCCGGACAGTCAAGAGACCCAGTACTTC.

The rearrangement uses TRBV6-5 and TRBJ2-1; 9 nucleotides line up with TRBD2. V trimming: 7 bases; J trimming: 6 bases; junction bases outside the gene matches: 7. Germline V CDR1 and CDR2: MNHEY, SVGAGI. The CDR3 has 14 residues. The CDR3 protein is CASTRLAESNEQFF. The CDR3 coding sequence is TGTGCCAGCACCAGACTAGCGGAATCCAATGAGCAGTTCTTC.

CDR3 nucleotide sequence: TGTGCCAGCAGGCCTACAGCGGATTGGGGCTACACCTTC. This encodes CASRPTADWGYTF. The rearrangement joins TRBV6-5 to TRBJ1-2; unclear D gene. The germline CDR1 and CDR2 sequences are MNHEY and SVGAGI. Between the trimmed V and J ends, which lost 6 bases and 8 bases, there was a span of 16 bases. The CDR3 is 13 amino acids.

The chain employs TRBV7-6 and TRBJ2-2; 8 bases are a match to TRBD2. The CDR3 consists of 15 residues. The germline V gene has CDR1 SGHVS and CDR2 FNYEAQ. J was trimmed by 7 bases and V by 3 bases; bases with no gene match: 7. The CDR3 sequence: CASSFAGGADGELFF. The CDR3 DNA is TGTGCCAGCAGCTTTGCCGGGGGGGCGGACGGGGAGCTGTTTTTT.

This chain joins TRBV28 and TRBJ1-2; maybe TRBD1 (5 bases). The V end lost 4 bases, the J end lost 8 bases, and 11 bases lay between the germline ends. The CDR3 covers 12 residues. Per germline, CDR1 MDHEN and CDR2 SYDVKM. The CDR3 sequence: CASSSGGRGYTF. The CDR3 nucleotides are TGTGCCAGCAGTTCCGGGGGAAGAGGCTACACCTTC.

DNA for the CDR3: TGTGCCAGCAGGGACAGCTTACTAAGTCAGCCCCAGCATTTT. Translated: CASRDSLLSQPQHF. The chain combines TRBV6-1 with TRBJ1-5, with a possible D match to TRBD1 (6 bases). Germline V CDR1 and CDR2: MNHNS, SASEGT. This CDR3 region has 14 residues. Trimming cost V 6 bases and J 6 bases, with 15 bases left between them.

This clone was counted once. The rearrangement joins TRBV5-4 to TRBJ2-7; no firm D call. Germline V CDR1 and CDR2: SGHNT, YYREEE (reference sequence). The CDR3 length is 12 residues. Between the trimmed V and J ends, which lost 0 bases and 6 bases, there was a span of 7 bases. The CDR3 nucleotides read TGTGCCAGCAGCTTGGCCGGGTCCGAGCAGTACTTC. The encoded protein is CASSLAGSEQYF. Drawing the rest from reference TRBV5-4 and TRBJ2-7, the complete variable domain is ETGVTQSPTHLIKTRGQQVTLRCSSQSGHNTVSWYQQALGQGPQFIFQYYREEENGRGNFPPRFSGLQFPNYSSELNVNALELDDSALYLCASSLAGSEQYFGPGTRLTVT.

This chain connects TRBV5-4 to TRBJ1-2; TRBD1 is a possible D gene (5 bases). V was shortened by 0 bases and J by 5 bases, with 11 bases between the two germline ends. This CDR3 has 14 amino acids. CDR1 and CDR2 (germline): SGHNT, YYREEE (reference sequence). CDR3 DNA sequence: TGTGCCAGCAGCTTGGTTGGGGGGGGATATGGCTACACCTTC. As protein: CASSLVGGGYGYTF.

This clone was observed a few times. The gene calls are TRBV7-9 and TRBJ1-5; 11 nucleotides match TRBD1. The V gene's germline CDR1 is SEHNR and CDR2 FQNEAQ (reference sequence). CDR3 length equals 17 residues. J was trimmed by 5 bases and V by 5 bases; bases with no gene match: 11. CDR3 nucleotide sequence: TGTGCCAGCAGCGACCGACGGACAGGGGGCAAGGATCAGCCCCAGCATTTT. Amino acid sequence: CASSDRRTGGKDQPQHF. Full variable domain (remainder filled in from reference TRBV7-9 and TRBJ1-5): DTGVSQNPRHKITKRGQNVTFRCDPISEHNRLYWYRQTLGQGPEFLTYFQNEAQLEKSRLLSDRFSAERPKGSFSTLEIQRTEQGDSAMYLCASSDRRTGGKDQPQHFGDGTRLSIL.

The rearrangement joins TRBV10-3 to TRBJ2-7; 10 nucleotides agree with TRBD1. Germline V lookup: CDR1 ENHRY, CDR2 SYGVKD. The CDR3 sequence is 14 residues long. V gave up 6 bases and J gave up 5 bases; unmatched junction bases: 7. CDR3 loop: CAISEPGQGHEQYF. The CDR3 DNA reads TGTGCCATCAGCGAGCCGGGACAGGGGCACGAGCAGTACTTC.

The chain combines TRBV7-2 with TRBJ1-1, with D unclear. The CDR3 contains 14 residues. Germline lookup yields CDR1 SGHTA and CDR2 FQGNSA. V dropped 5 bases and J dropped 0 bases, with 10 bases sitting between them. The CDR3, as DNA: TGTGCCAGCAGCCCTTCGCGGGTGAACACTGAAGCTTTCTTT. Translated, it gives CASSPSRVNTEAFF.

This clone was counted ten times or more. The rearrangement joins TRBV7-2 to TRBJ2-7, with D perhaps TRBD2 (5 bases). Trimming took off 5 bases at V and 3 bases at J, with 11 bases between the two ends. The CDR3 is 13 amino acids. Germline lookup yields CDR1 SGHTA and CDR2 FQGNSA. The CDR3 sequence: CASSPSRGYEQYF. The CDR3 DNA is TGTGCCAGCAGCCCGAGCCGGGGCTACGAGCAGTACTTC.

The V and J genes are TRBV7-2 and TRBJ1-1; D is perhaps TRBD1 (5 bases). Trimming left V 4 bases short and J 7 bases short, with 16 bases between. The germline CDR1 and CDR2 sequences are SGHTA and FQGNSA. The CDR3 is made up of 14 amino acids. Here the CDR3 reads CASSSRWQGGEAFF. The CDR3 DNA is TGTGCCAGCAGCTCCAGATGGCAGGGAGGTGAAGCTTTCTTT.

The genes are TRBV7-3 and TRBJ2-1; 8 nucleotides match TRBD2. Trimming removed 5 bases from V and 1 base from J; junction bases left unmatched: 10. CDR3 length: 17 amino acids. Germline CDR1 and CDR2: SGHTA and FQGTGA. CDR3 nucleotides: TGTGCCAGCAGCCGCCGGGGGGGCATAATGTCCTACAATGAGCAGTTCTTC. Translating it yields CASSRRGGIMSYNEQFF.

This sequence joins TRBV5-6 and TRBJ2-7, with 9 bases identical to TRBD1. V gave up 6 bases and J gave up 4 bases; unmatched junction bases: 2. Germline loops: CDR1 SGHDT, CDR2 YYEEEE. CDR3 length: 12 amino acids. CDR3 nucleotides: TGTGCCAGCACGGGACAGGGATACGAGCAGTACTTC. Protein sequence: CASTGQGYEQYF.

The rearrangement uses TRBV2 and TRBJ1-2, with unresolved D. The V end was cut by 0 bases, the J end by 4 bases, with 9 bases between. CDR3 length: 14 amino acids. Germline CDR1 reads SNHLY; CDR2 reads FYNNEI. CDR3 sequence: CASSEAEDPYGYTF. Here the CDR3 DNA reads TGTGCCAGCAGTGAAGCGGAGGACCCCTATGGCTACACCTTC.

The chain couples TRBV6-5 to TRBJ2-5; D is possibly TRBD1 (6 bases). The CDR3 totals 12 residues. V lost 6 bases to trimming and J lost 9 bases, with 14 bases between them. The germline CDR1 and CDR2 sequences are MNHEY and SVGAGI. The chain's CDR3 is CASRKHREPQYF. DNA of the CDR3: TGTGCCAGCAGAAAACACAGGGAGCCCCAGTACTTC.